The T cell receptor beta chain described here comes from a study of shared clonotypes between healthy human individuals. V lost 2 bases, J lost 4 bases, and 12 bases lay in between. This CDR3 is 16 amino acids long. Germline V gene lookup returns CDR1 WNHNN and CDR2 SYGVQD (reference sequence). About this clone itself: The target antigen is unknown.

Sequenced by immunoSEQ multiplex PCR; TCRdb stores in-frame clones only, minus some. The sample lists about 1 million clones, approximately 72% occurring once. Broader study findings: Sampling covered nothing but blood. Tissue TCR repertoires likely differ from those found in blood.

This chain joins TRBV10-1 and TRBJ2-6; TRBD2 might be the D (5 bases). The receptor was isolated from a man younger than 35 in good health. Sample: memory CD4+ T cells sorted from blood. Subset of the sample: CD45RA-negative fraction. The CDR3 reads CASSEGRGPGANVLTF. CDR3 nucleotides: TGCGCCAGCAGTGAGGGGAGAGGTCCCGGGGCCAACGTCCTGACTTTC.